The 31 T cell receptor beta chains below come from one sample, sequenced in a study of blood T cell repertoires in COVID-19. Here immunoSEQ multiplex PCR was the method, and the copy in TCRdb shows in-frame clones only, minus some. The repertoire holds under 350,000 clones, with 80% to 90% as singletons. Sequencing was carried out using PBMCs or T cells enriched from blood (not recorded which). These receptors were collected from a woman aged 40 to 55 with acute COVID-19.

The genes are TRBV28 and TRBJ2-7; 10 bases are shared with TRBD1. After removal of 4 bases from V and 5 bases from J, the junction contained 8 bases not matched to a gene. The germline V gene encodes CDR1 MDHEN and CDR2 SYDVKM. The CDR3 is 15 residues long. The DNA of the CDR3 is TGTGCCAGCAGTTGGGGGACAGGGGCTAGAGACGAGCAGTACTTC. Protein: CASSWGTGARDEQYF. The whole variable domain, remainder taken from reference TRBV28 and TRBJ2-7, is DVKVTQSSRYLVKRTGEKVFLECVQDMDHENMFWYRQDPGLGLRLIYFSYDVKMKEKGDIPEGYSVSREKKERFSLILESASTNQTSMYLCASSWGTGARDEQYFGPGTRLTVT.

The chain employs TRBV7-9 and TRBJ1-1, with 9 nucleotides matching TRBD1. This CDR3 has 17 amino acids. The germline CDR1 and CDR2 sequences are SEHNR and FQNEAQ (reference sequence). Unmatched junction bases numbered 10, after V lost 5 bases and J lost 0 bases. The CDR3 sequence: CASSPRQGVFMNTEAFF. The DNA of the CDR3 is TGTGCCAGCAGCCCCCGACAGGGGGTATTCATGAACACTGAAGCTTTCTTT.

This chain uses TRBV3-1 (or the pseudogene TRBV3-2) with TRBJ1-3; D is ambiguous. CDR3 length equals 14 residues. Trimming took off 5 bases at V and 0 bases at J, with 8 bases between the two ends. Looked up from germline, CDR1 is LGHDT and CDR2 is YNNKEL (reference sequence). The CDR3 DNA reads TGTGCCAGCAGCGACCGGGACTCTGGAAACACCATATATTTT. The encoded protein is CASSDRDSGNTIYF.

This clone showed up just once. The V call is TRBV7-9, the J call TRBJ2-7, with D perhaps TRBD2 (5 bases). There are 14 residues in the CDR3. Per the germline V gene, CDR1 is SEHNR and CDR2 is FQNEAQ (reference sequence). The V end was cut by 6 bases, the J end by 0 bases, with 12 bases between. The CDR3 spells CASRASGNSYEQYF. The CDR3 bases are TGTGCCAGCAGGGCCTCGGGAAACTCCTACGAGCAGTACTTC.

This chain connects TRBV18 to TRBJ2-7; TRBD1 aligns across 7 bases. V lost 5 bases and J lost 2; bases outside the gene matches: 9. The CDR3 consists of 15 residues. Germline V gene sequence: CDR1 KGHSH, CDR2 LQKENI. The CDR3 DNA is TGTGCCAGCTCAGCTCCGGGACAGCCGACCTACGAGCAGTACTTC. As protein: CASSAPGQPTYEQYF. The full variable domain, rest sourced from reference TRBV18 and TRBJ2-7, is NAGVMQNPRHLVRRRGQEARLRCSPMKGHSHVYWYRQLPEEGLKFMVYLQKENIIDESGMPKERFSAEFPKEGPSILRIQQVVRGDSAAYFCASSAPGQPTYEQYFGPGTRLTVT.

Details on this clone: Other DNA sequences of this sample code for an identical CDR3. The chain has TRBV7-2 and TRBJ1-1; TRBD1 matches 7 bases. The CDR3 contains 12 residues. Germline V lookup: CDR1 SGHTA, CDR2 FQGNSA. Germline trimming cut 5 bases from V and 6 bases from J; bases unmatched to any gene: 3. The CDR3 DNA follows: TGTGCCAGCAGCCCACAGGGGTCTGAAGCTTTCTTT. Translation: CASSPQGSEAFF.

This chain connects TRBV28 to TRBJ2-5; maybe TRBD2 (5 bases). Trimming removed 3 bases at V and 1 base at J, with 9 bases between. Germline CDR1 is MDHEN and CDR2 is SYDVKM. This CDR3 has 14 amino acids. The CDR3: CASSFGSGQETQYF. The CDR3, as DNA: TGTGCCAGCAGTTTTGGCAGCGGCCAAGAGACCCAGTACTTC.

The chain combines TRBV12-3 or TRBV12-4 with TRBJ1-2; D remains ambiguous. V was pared by 3 bases and J by 8 bases, with 13 bases between. The CDR3 extends over 13 amino acids. The CDR3 coding sequence is TGTGCCAGCAGTTTCCAGGTCCTAAGAGGCTACACCTTC. It is translated as CASSFQVLRGYTF.

This chain connects TRBV24-1 to TRBJ2-2, with 8 bases matching TRBD2. J lost 0 bases, V lost 5 bases, and 7 bases had no gene match. Germline V lookup: CDR1 KGHDR, CDR2 SFDVKD. The CDR3 covers 17 residues. In DNA form, the CDR3 reads TGTGCCACCAGTGGCAATACAGCGGGGGCGAACACCGGGGAGCTGTTTTTT. Translating it yields CATSGNTAGANTGELFF.

The chain carries TRBV18 and TRBJ2-7, with TRBD1 matching 9 bases. The length of the CDR3 is 16 residues. Germline CDR1 KGHSH, CDR2 LQKENI. Trimming cost V 1 base and J 7 bases; bases outside gene matches: 11. CDR3 residues: CASSPLGDRVASEQYF. CDR3 sequence (DNA): TGTGCCAGCTCACCACTAGGGGACAGGGTGGCGAGTGAGCAGTACTTC.

This clone appeared a single time. The same CDR3 also results from other DNA sequences found in this sample. The chain employs TRBV4-1 and TRBJ2-1, with 13 bases lining up with TRBD2. V was pared by 0 bases and J by 6 bases, with 5 bases of the junction left unmatched. The CDR3 contains 17 residues. Germline CDR1 reads MGHRA; CDR2 reads YSYEKL. CDR3 amino acids: CASSQETGTSGINEQFF. The CDR3 DNA reads TGCGCCAGCAGCCAAGAAACCGGGACTAGCGGGATCAATGAGCAGTTCTTC.

This clone has more than one count but fewer than ten. This rearrangement joins TRBV5-6 to TRBJ2-7; maybe TRBD1 (6 bases). The CDR3 runs to 15 residues. V lost 4 bases, J lost 7 bases, and 21 bases lay in between. Germline CDR1 reads SGHDT; CDR2 reads YYEEEE. The CDR3 nucleotides are TGTGCCAGCAGCCCGGTCAACAGGGCCCTTCGGGAGCAGTACTTC. Its translation is CASSPVNRALREQYF.

The V gene is TRBV18, the J gene TRBJ1-1, with 9 bases that match TRBD1. With V trimmed by 2 bases and J by 8 bases, 6 bases remained unmatched. Germline V gene data show CDR1 as KGHSH and CDR2 as LQKENI. CDR3 length: 14 amino acids. CDR3 DNA: TGTGCCAGCTCACCAGCCGGACAGGGGCTAGAAGCTTTCTTT. Protein sequence: CASSPAGQGLEAFF.

The chain is built from TRBV2 and TRBJ2-6; a possible D gene is TRBD2 (6 bases). CDR1 and CDR2 (germline): SNHLY, FYNNEI. The CDR3 length is 17 residues. Trimming cost V 6 bases and J 4 bases, with 19 bases left between them. CDR3 in DNA: TGTGCCAGCAGAGACATGGAGGGCGCATCGGGGGCCAACGTCCTGACTTTC. This sequence encodes CASRDMEGASGANVLTF.

The V and J genes are TRBV9 and TRBJ2-2, with D tentatively TRBD1 (5 bases). The CDR3 extends over 15 amino acids. The V end lost 3 bases, the J end lost 3 bases, and 12 bases lay between the germline ends. The germline V gene has CDR1 SGDLS and CDR2 YYNGEE. In nucleotides, the CDR3 is TGTGCCAGCAGCGAAAATCAGGGTTACACCGGGGAGCTGTTTTTT. Its translation is CASSENQGYTGELFF.

This chain joins TRBV7-3 and TRBJ2-4; maybe TRBD2 (6 bases). Germline CDR1 and CDR2: SGHTA and FQGTGA. V lost 5 bases and J lost 9, with 17 bases in between. The CDR3 is made up of 14 amino acids. The CDR3 spells CASSPGSPVGIQYF. The DNA of the CDR3 is TGTGCCAGCAGCCCCGGGAGCCCAGTGGGCATTCAGTACTTC.

In its sample, this clone was seen once. The chain links TRBV6-5 to TRBJ1-1; TRBD1 matches 7 bases. This CDR3 region has 11 residues. In germline, CDR1 is MNHEY, CDR2 SVGAGI. V was pared by 6 bases and J by 11 bases, with 6 bases of the junction left unmatched. CDR3 residues: CASSQDRLAFF. The CDR3 coding sequence is TGTGCCAGCAGCCAGGACAGGTTGGCTTTCTTT.

The chain uses TRBV5-4 and TRBJ2-7; TRBD2 agrees at 10 bases. V lost 3 bases to trimming and J lost 3 bases; unmatched junction nucleotides: 6. The CDR3 is made up of 15 amino acids. The germline CDR1 and CDR2 sequences are SGHNT and YYREEE (reference sequence). The DNA of the CDR3 is TGTGCCAGCAGCTCGTTAGCGGGAGGACGCTACGAGCAGTACTTC. Translating it yields CASSSLAGGRYEQYF.

The rearrangement uses TRBV5-1 and TRBJ1-6; 7 nucleotides match TRBD1. Trimming took 4 bases from V and 4 from J; bases not matched to a gene: 8. Per the germline V gene, CDR1 is SGHRS and CDR2 is YFSETQ. The CDR3 consists of 16 residues. CDR3 loop: CASSTGTAAYNSPLHF. The CDR3 DNA reads TGCGCCAGCAGCACTGGGACAGCCGCATATAATTCACCCCTCCACTTT.

This clone was observed a few times. The rearrangement joins TRBV7-2 to TRBJ1-4; no definite D call. CDR1 SGHTA and CDR2 FQGNSA come from the germline V gene. V lost 1 base, J lost 0 bases, and 3 bases lay in between. The CDR3 sequence is 14 residues long. The CDR3, as DNA: TGTGCCAGCAGCTTAGGGCCAACTAATGAAAAACTGTTTTTT. Translation: CASSLGPTNEKLFF.

This chain uses TRBV2 with TRBJ1-1; no clear D. Germline V gene sequence: CDR1 SNHLY, CDR2 FYNNEI. Deletions cut 6 bases from V and 1 base from J, with 12 bases between. There are 14 residues in the CDR3. CDR3 residues: CASRGAAKNTEAFF. CDR3 sequence (DNA): TGTGCCAGCAGGGGAGCAGCGAAGAACACTGAAGCTTTCTTT.

The V and J genes are TRBV7-3 and TRBJ2-7; TRBD2 aligns across 7 bases. Trimming cost V 1 base and J 3 bases; bases outside gene matches: 9. Germline V gene data show CDR1 as SGHTA and CDR2 as FQGTGA. This CDR3 contains 16 residues. In DNA form, the CDR3 reads TGTGCCAGCAGCTTAAAAGGGCGGGAGCTTTTCTACGAGCAGTACTTC. Its translation is CASSLKGRELFYEQYF.

This sequence joins TRBV18 and TRBJ2-2; 8 nucleotides match TRBD1. This CDR3 is 16 amino acids long. Germline values: CDR1 KGHSH, CDR2 LQKENI. Losses at the gene ends were 1 base for V and 1 base for J; bases not matched to a gene: 2. Here the CDR3 DNA reads TGTGCCAGCTCACCACGCGGGACAGGGAACACCGGGGAGCTGTTTTTT. Translating it yields CASSPRGTGNTGELFF.

The V gene is TRBV21-1, the J gene TRBJ1-1; TRBD1 reflects the table's D call only, with no check against the DNA. TRBV21-1 is a documented pseudogene. This CDR3 has 21 residues. The CDR3 sequence: CASSTRSLGHFALSEGTEAFF. CDR3 coding DNA: TGTGCCAGCAGCACTCGTTCGTTGGGACACTTCGCCCTTAGTGAGGGCACTGAAGCTTTCTTT.

This clone was counted once. The V gene is TRBV16, the J gene TRBJ1-2, with D perhaps matching TRBD1 (5 bases). This CDR3 is built from 14 residues. Germline values: CDR1 KGHSY, CDR2 FQNENV. V lost 8 bases and J 5 bases, leaving 18 bases between the germline ends. The DNA for the CDR3 is TGTGCCAGCGGCCTCGACAGCAATAGGTATGGCTACACCTTC. This translates into CASGLDSNRYGYTF.

This clone was counted between two and nine times. The chain carries TRBV4-2 and TRBJ2-2; 10 positions agree with TRBD1. Germline CDR1 reads LGHNA; CDR2 reads YNFKEQ. V lost 4 bases and J lost 4; bases outside the gene matches: 15. The CDR3 runs 19 residues. The CDR3 here is CASSRARDRGRSSTGELFF. The CDR3 DNA reads as TGTGCCAGCAGCCGCGCCCGGGACAGGGGCCGTTCTAGCACCGGGGAGCTGTTTTTT.

In this sample, this clone turned up many times. The identical CDR3 is also encoded by other nucleotide sequences in the sample. V and J are TRBV29-1 and TRBJ1-2, with a tentative D call TRBD1 (5 bases). V was cut by 0 bases and J by 8 bases, with 13 bases left in between. Germline V gene sequence: CDR1 SQVTM, CDR2 ANQGSEA. The CDR3 contains 13 residues. CDR3 nucleotide sequence: TGCAGCGTTGAAGATCGGGGGGGGAACGGCTACACCTTC. As protein: CSVEDRGGNGYTF.

The V call is TRBV6-4, the J call TRBJ1-2; D may be TRBD1 (5 bases). The length of the CDR3 is 13 residues. Germline CDR1 reads MRHNA; CDR2 reads SNTAGT. The V gene lost 4 bases and the J gene lost 4 bases, with 10 bases spanning the gap. The CDR3 region has the DNA TGTGCCAGCAGTGGGGGAGGGACCTATGGCTACACCTTC. Amino acids: CASSGGGTYGYTF.

The chain has TRBV4-3 and TRBJ2-5, with 14 bases matching TRBD2. The CDR3 covers 16 residues. After removal of 3 bases from V and 5 bases from J, the junction contained 5 bases not matched to a gene. From germline, CDR1 is LGHNA and CDR2 YSLEER. CDR3 DNA sequence: TGCGCCAGCAGCCAGGCCAGGACTAGCGGGAGGGAGACCCAGTACTTC. Translation: CASSQARTSGRETQYF.

The chain uses TRBV28 and TRBJ2-2; D possibly corresponds to TRBD1 (6 bases). The CDR3 runs 13 residues. V was clipped by 10 bases and J by 1 base, with 10 bases between them. Germline-derived CDR1 and CDR2 are MDHEN and SYDVKM. Here the CDR3 reads CAIQTGNTGELFF. In nucleotides, the CDR3 is TGTGCCATCCAGACAGGGAACACCGGGGAGCTGTTTTTT.

Only a few counts were recorded for this clone. The V gene is TRBV6-5, the J gene TRBJ2-7; D is possibly TRBD1 (6 bases). Germline-derived CDR1 and CDR2 are MNHEY and SVGAGI. There are 15 residues in the CDR3. The V end lost 6 bases, the J end lost 0 bases, and 15 bases lay between the germline ends. The CDR3 sequence: CASRLNRDFSYEQYF. DNA for the CDR3: TGTGCCAGCAGGCTTAACAGGGATTTCTCCTACGAGCAGTACTTC.